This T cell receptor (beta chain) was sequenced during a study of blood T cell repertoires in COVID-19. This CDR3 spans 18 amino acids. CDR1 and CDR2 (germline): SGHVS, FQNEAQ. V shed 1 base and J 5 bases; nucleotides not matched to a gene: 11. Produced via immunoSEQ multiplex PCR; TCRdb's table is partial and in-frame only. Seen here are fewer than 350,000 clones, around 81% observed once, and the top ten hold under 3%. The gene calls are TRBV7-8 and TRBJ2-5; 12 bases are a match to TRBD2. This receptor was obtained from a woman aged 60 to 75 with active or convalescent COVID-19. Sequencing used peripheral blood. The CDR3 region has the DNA TGTGCCAGCAGCTTAGGAGGAGCTAGCGGGGGGGCCGGCGAGACCCAGTACTTC. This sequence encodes CASSLGGASGGAGETQYF. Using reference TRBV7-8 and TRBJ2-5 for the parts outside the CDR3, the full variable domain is GAGVSQSPRYKVAKRGQDVALRCDPISGHVSLFWYQQALGQGPEFLTYFQNEAQLDKSGLPSDRFFAERPEGSVSTLKIQRTQQEDSAVYLCASSLGGASGGAGETQYFGPGTRLLVL.